The 19 T cell receptor beta chains below all came from one sample that was sequenced in a study of response to subunit inactivated influenza vaccine. MiXCR was run by TCRdb on the RT-PCR reads, yielding one entry per CDR3 protein. The repertoire has hundreds of thousands of distinct CDR3 sequences, less than 20% of them found once; the top ten carry 9.5% to 13%. The sample here was PBMCs from blood, taken about 5 days after vaccination. The receptor source for this set is a man aged 50-59 years who received an inactivated influenza vaccine.

This clonotype occurred many times. The chain recombines TRBV20-1 with TRBJ2-7; TRBD1 agrees at 7 bases. This CDR3 has 13 amino acids. CDR1 is DFQATT and CDR2 is SNEGSKA in the germline V gene (reference sequence). V lost 6 bases to trimming and J lost 4 bases; unmatched junction nucleotides: 9. In DNA, the CDR3 is TGCAGTGCGACTAACAGGGGCCCGTACGAGCAGTACTTC. Translation: CSATNRGPYEQYF.

This clonotype came up many times. The CDR3 protein is CTVTTYNEQFF. The CDR3 DNA follows: TGTACCGTGACTACTTACAATGAGCAGTTCTTC. The rearrangement uses TRBV12-3 or TRBV12-4 and TRBJ2-1; D perhaps matches TRBD2 (5 bases). The CDR3 totals 11 residues.

V usage is TRBV12-3 or TRBV12-4 and J usage is TRBJ2-1; no reliable D call. The CDR3 covers 11 residues. Trimming stripped 5 bases from V and 10 bases from J, with 9 bases between. The CDR3 DNA reads TGTGCCAGCAGTCCAGCGCGGGAGCAGTTCTTC. The encoded protein is CASSPAREQFF.

In this sample, this clonotype turned up a few times. The chain carries TRBV6-2 or TRBV6-3 and TRBJ2-2; D not resolved. The V and J ends lost 2 bases and 6 bases respectively, with 7 bases between them. CDR1 and CDR2 from the germline V gene are MNHEY and SVGEGT. The CDR3 loop spans 13 amino acids. DNA for the CDR3: TGTGCCAGCAGTTACGTCCATCCCGGGGAGCTGTTTTTT. Amino acid sequence: CASSYVHPGELFF.

This clonotype was observed a few times. The chain carries TRBV20-1 and TRBJ1-1, with D perhaps TRBD1 (5 bases). The germline CDR1 and CDR2 sequences are DFQATT and SNEGSKA (reference sequence). Trimming took 1 base from V and 0 from J, leaving 9 bases between them. The CDR3 is 14 residues long. The CDR3 DNA is TGCAGTGCTAGAGGCGGGGCCATGAACACTGAAGCTTTCTTT. This codes for CSARGGAMNTEAFF.

This clonotype was seen only a few times. The rearrangement links TRBV10-3 to TRBJ2-7; no definite D call. Trimming took 3 bases from V and 0 from J, leaving 9 bases between them. In germline, CDR1 is ENHRY, CDR2 SYGVKD. The CDR3 is made up of 14 amino acids. The CDR3 DNA reads TGTGCCATCAGTGAAGCCAGCAGCTCCTACGAGCAGTACTTC. Translation gives CAISEASSSYEQYF.

This clonotype appeared a few times. Here the CDR3 reads CASSLERQGTDTQYF. CDR3 nucleotides: TGTGCCAGCAGCTTAGAGAGGCAGGGGACAGATACGCAGTATTTT. This rearrangement joins TRBV7-2 to TRBJ2-3; tentatively, D is TRBD1 (6 bases). V was trimmed by 1 base and J by 3 bases, leaving 11 bases between them. CDR3 length: 15 residues. The germline CDR1 and CDR2 sequences are SGHTA and FQGNSA. Based on the CDR3 plus reference TRBV7-2 and TRBJ2-3, the full variable domain is GAGVSQSPSNKVTEKGKDVELRCDPISGHTALYWYRQSLGQGLEFLIYFQGNSAPDKSGLPSDRFSAERTGGSVSTLTIQRTQQEDSAVYLCASSLERQGTDTQYFGPGTRLTVL.

There are a few counts of this clonotype. V gene TRBV9 combines with J gene TRBJ2-1; D is unresolved. The CDR3 is 14 residues long. Trimming removed 0 bases at V and 1 base at J, with 5 bases between. Germline V gene sequence: CDR1 SGDLS, CDR2 YYNGEE. This chain's CDR3 is CASSVDGSYNEQFF. The CDR3 nucleotides are TGTGCCAGCAGCGTAGACGGGTCCTACAATGAGCAGTTCTTC.

This clonotype was detected a few times. The chain links TRBV20-1 to TRBJ1-5; D is unresolved. This CDR3 has 14 residues. CDR1 is DFQATT, CDR2 SNEGSKA, per germline (reference sequence). The germline V and J ends were trimmed by 0 bases and 3 bases, with 9 bases remaining between them. CDR3 in amino acids: CSARDYGPNQPQHF. The CDR3 DNA is TGCAGTGCTAGAGATTATGGCCCCAATCAGCCCCAGCATTTT.

This clonotype was seen more than once but under ten times. The chain employs TRBV29-1 and TRBJ2-1, with TRBD2 matching 15 bases. CDR3 length equals 15 residues. The germline V gene encodes CDR1 SQVTM and CDR2 ANQGSEA. The trim removed 7 bases at V and 9 bases at J, leaving 10 bases unmatched. CDR3 in amino acids: CSGRSPGLAGGEQFF. As DNA, the CDR3 is TGCAGCGGAAGGTCCCCGGGACTAGCGGGAGGTGAGCAGTTCTTC.

The CDR3 region has the DNA TGTGCCAGCAGCAAACAGACAGGGAACCGTTATGAAAAACTGTTTTTT. Translating it yields CASSKQTGNRYEKLFF. The chain recombines TRBV7-2 with TRBJ1-4; 7 nucleotides agree with TRBD1. This CDR3 is 16 amino acids long. V lost 5 bases and J lost 6; bases outside the gene matches: 12. Germline lookup yields CDR1 SGHTA and CDR2 FQGNSA.

The chain combines TRBV20-1 with TRBJ2-1, with D possibly TRBD2 on 5 matching bases. The CDR3 is made up of 16 amino acids. V was pared by 1 base and J by 0 bases, with 13 bases between. The germline V gene encodes CDR1 DFQATT and CDR2 SNEGSKA (reference sequence). Here the CDR3 DNA reads TGCAGTGCTAGAGGTGAACGGGAAGGCTCCTACAATGAGCAGTTCTTC. This sequence encodes CSARGEREGSYNEQFF.

The chain recombines TRBV6-2 or TRBV6-3 with TRBJ2-5; 7 positions match TRBD2. Trimming removed 8 bases from V and 7 bases from J; junction bases left unmatched: 16. Per the germline V gene, CDR1 is MNHEY and CDR2 is SVGEGT. The CDR3 loop spans 15 amino acids. This CDR3 is CASSERREYGRTQYF. The DNA of the CDR3 is TGTGCCAGCTCGGAACGGCGGGAGTACGGCAGGACCCAGTACTTC.

The rearrangement joins TRBV20-1 to TRBJ1-1; no clear D. V was clipped by 3 bases and J by 1 base, with 12 bases between them. Germline values: CDR1 DFQATT, CDR2 SNEGSKA (reference sequence). This CDR3 has 14 residues. The chain's CDR3 is CSASLLGSNTEAFF. The CDR3 nucleotides are TGCAGTGCTAGTCTTCTCGGTTCGAACACTGAAGCTTTCTTT.

The chain combines TRBV5-1 with TRBJ2-1, with 8 nucleotides matching TRBD1. The germline V gene encodes CDR1 SGHRS and CDR2 YFSETQ. Germline trimming cut 4 bases from V and 7 bases from J; bases unmatched to any gene: 7. This CDR3 is built from 14 residues. CDR3 sequence reads: CASSQRDRPNEQFF. CDR3 nucleotides: TGCGCCAGCAGCCAAAGGGACAGGCCGAATGAGCAGTTCTTC. The whole variable domain, remainder taken from reference TRBV5-1 and TRBJ2-1, is KAGVTQTPRYLIKTRGQQVTLSCSPISGHRSVSWYQQTPGQGLQFLFEYFSETQRNKGNFPGRFSGRQFSNSRSEMNVSTLELGDSALYLCASSQRDRPNEQFFGPGTRLTVL.

This clonotype was counted ten times or more. J is TRBJ2-2 and V is TRBV12-3 or TRBV12-4; tentative D call: TRBD2 (5 bases). The CDR3 consists of 12 residues. Trimming cost V 10 bases and J 5 bases, with 11 bases left between them. The CDR3: CATSRGTGELFF. CDR3 sequence (DNA): TGTGCCACTTCGAGAGGGACCGGGGAGCTGTTTTTT.

The chain is built from TRBV6-1 and TRBJ2-1, with 11 bases aligning to TRBD2. The J segment lost 7 bases and the V segment lost 8 bases, leaving 7 bases of the junction unmatched. The CDR3 is 14 residues long. Germline V CDR1 and CDR2: MNHNS, SASEGT. The DNA of the CDR3 is TGTGCCAGCCGGGGTAGCGGGGGGGCGAATGAGCAGTTCTTC. It translates to CASRGSGGANEQFF.

This clonotype was seen only a few times. The chain recombines TRBV20-1 with TRBJ2-1, with TRBD2 matching 7 bases. From germline, CDR1 is DFQATT and CDR2 SNEGSKA (reference sequence). This CDR3 comprises 15 residues. With 5 bases clipped from V and 2 bases from J, the junction kept 9 bases outside the gene matches. The CDR3 protein is CSAGGVAGAYNEQFF. In nucleotides, the CDR3 is TGCAGTGCTGGGGGGGTGGCGGGTGCCTACAATGAGCAGTTCTTC.

Concerning this clonotype: One junction end disagrees with the germline gene, perhaps due to a read error. The rearrangement uses TRBV11-1 and TRBJ2-3; 11 nucleotides align to TRBD2. CDR1 is SGHAT and CDR2 is FQDESV in the germline V gene (reference sequence). The CDR3 spans 19 residues. CDR3 region: CACSLWASGRKVSTDTQYF. The DNA for the CDR3 is TGTGCCTGCAGCTTATGGGCTAGCGGGAGGAAGGTATCCACAGATACGCAGTATTTT.